This TCR beta chain was recovered during a study of T cells in Graves' hyperthyroidism and ophthalmopathy. TCR beta CDR3 regions were amplified from RNA. The TCR CDR3 was amplified in a first-round RT-PCR using the HTBI primer set. One entry per CDR3 protein, called by TCRdb with MiXCR from the multiplex PCR reads. The table has about 640,000 distinct CDR3 sequences, 20% to 25% seen once; the top ten hold about 34%. The study included ophthalmopathy patients with Clinical Activity Score at least 3, NOSPECS grade at least 4 and duration under 3 months. Patients having uncontrolled infection, another autoimmune disease, pregnancy or lactation were not included. The CDR3 contains 16 residues. Germline values: CDR1 MNHEY, CDR2 SMNVEV (reference sequence). The trim removed 3 bases at V and 1 base at J, leaving 2 bases unmatched. This clonotype was seen at least ten times.

The rearrangement joins TRBV27 to TRBJ2-3; TRBD2 matches at 12 bases. The receptor was derived from a man younger than 40 with Graves' ophthalmopathy. The sample taken for sequencing was blood. The CDR3 is CASSFLAGGGTDTQYF. For the CDR3, the DNA is TGTGCCAGCAGTTTCCTAGCGGGAGGGGGCACAGATACGCAGTATTTT.